These T cell receptor beta chains were read from a single sample in a study of blood T cell repertoires in COVID-19. Repertoires were generated with immunoSEQ multiplex PCR, while TCRdb's copy carries only in-frame clones and drops some. The sample holds some 180,000 clones; under 90% are singletons and the top ten take around 7%. The sequenced sample consisted of peripheral blood. Receptors were obtained from a man in his forties or fifties with acute or convalescent COVID-19. CDR3s include the opening cysteine and the closing phenylalanine or tryptophan. D genes are given only for firm matches. Size is omitted from some rows. Given values are once, few, many or a class for expanded clones.

V	size	D	J	CDR3	DNA
TRBV12-5	.	.	TRBJ2-5	CASSKRGQETQYF	TGTGCTAGTTCCAAAAGGGGGCAAGAGACCCAGTACTTC
TRBV7-8	.	.	TRBJ2-3	CASSLARDTQYF	TGTGCCAGCAGCTTAGCTAGAGATACGCAGTATTTT
TRBV7-9	.	.	TRBJ1-1	CASSLDPVMNTEAFF	TGTGCCAGCAGCTTAGATCCAGTTATGAACACTGAAGCTTTCTTT
TRBV10-3	.	.	TRBJ1-2	CAISGGEDYGYTF	TGTGCCATCAGTGGGGGGGAGGACTATGGCTACACCTTC
TRBV4-2	.	.	TRBJ2-1	CASSQVGGHNEQFF	TGTGCCAGCAGCCAAGTCGGGGGGCACAATGAGCAGTTCTTC
TRBV30	.	TRBD2	TRBJ2-3	CAWSVTGGARDTQYF	TGTGCCTGGAGTGTAACCGGGGGGGCCAGGGATACGCAGTATTTT
TRBV13	.	.	TRBJ1-1	CASSSGLNTEAFF	TGTGCCAGCAGCTCGGGTCTGAACACTGAAGCTTTCTTT
TRBV5-4	.	TRBD1	TRBJ1-2	CASSLAGGYGYTF	TGTGCCAGCAGCTTGGCAGGGGGCTATGGCTACACCTTC
TRBV10-3	.	TRBD1	TRBJ2-7	CAIKRTGYEQYF	TGTGCCATCAAAAGGACAGGCTACGAGCAGTACTTC
TRBV6-5	.	.	TRBJ2-1	CASSSFKPDSYNEQFF	TGTGCCAGCAGTTCCTTTAAGCCTGATTCATACAATGAGCAGTTCTTC
TRBV7-2	once	.	TRBJ2-2	CASSLGLLNTGELFF	TGTGCCAGCAGCTTAGGTCTTCTTAACACCGGGGAGCTGTTTTTT
TRBV2	.	.	TRBJ2-3	CASNPGTDTQYF	TGTGCCAGCAACCCGGGCACAGATACGCAGTATTTT
TRBV7-2	.	TRBD1	TRBJ2-1	CASSLEGQSSYNEQFF	TGTGCCAGCAGCTTAGAGGGACAGAGCTCCTACAATGAGCAGTTCTTC
TRBV7-2	.	.	TRBJ2-1	CASSLSTFGNEQFF	TGTGCCAGCAGCTTATCTACGTTCGGGAATGAGCAGTTCTTC
TRBV5-1	.	TRBD1	TRBJ1-2	CASSPGTVANYGYTF	TGCGCCAGCAGCCCGGGGACAGTAGCTAACTATGGCTACACCTTC
TRBV10-2	.	.	TRBJ1-2	CASRGRGGGYTF	TGCGCCAGCAGAGGACGCGGGGGTGGCTACACCTTC
TRBV5-1	.	.	TRBJ2-5	CASSVEETQYF	TGCGCCAGCAGCGTTGAGGAGACCCAGTACTTC
TRBV3-1/TRBV3-2	.	TRBD2	TRBJ2-3	CASSRQGGLAATDTQYF	TGTGCCAGCAGCCGACAGGGGGGACTAGCGGCCACAGATACGCAGTATTTT
TRBV30	.	TRBD2	TRBJ2-1	CAWKFGTSGYNEQFF	TGTGCCTGGAAATTTGGGACTAGCGGGTACAATGAGCAGTTCTTC
TRBV30	.	.	TRBJ1-2	CAWVATGGGSYTF	TGTGCCTGGGTGGCAACTGGTGGGGGGAGCTACACCTTC
TRBV5-4	.	TRBD1	TRBJ2-7	CASSFYRGRGDEQYF	TGTGCCAGCAGCTTTTACAGGGGGCGCGGCGACGAGCAGTACTTC
TRBV3-1/TRBV3-2	.	TRBD2	TRBJ2-7	CASTKTGTSGGAFTYEQYF	TGTGCCAGCACCAAAACCGGGACTAGCGGGGGGGCCTTCACCTACGAGCAGTACTTC
TRBV5-1	.	TRBD1	TRBJ2-1	CASSSDRGNYNEQFF	TGCGCCAGCAGCTCAGACAGGGGGAACTACAATGAGCAGTTCTTC
TRBV4-2	once	TRBD2	TRBJ2-2	CASSQDRLAANTGELFF	TGTGCCAGCAGCCAAGATCGACTAGCGGCAAACACCGGGGAGCTGTTTTTT
TRBV11-2	.	TRBD1	TRBJ2-3	CASSTNRGRVNTQYF	TGTGCCAGCAGCACCAACAGGGGGCGCGTAAATACGCAGTATTTT
TRBV9	once	TRBD2	TRBJ2-5	CASSLGTGLAVGETQYF	TGTGCCAGCAGCTTGGGAACGGGACTAGCAGTAGGGGAGACCCAGTACTTC
TRBV5-1	.	.	TRBJ2-1	CASSRSLQSYNEQFF	TGCGCCAGCAGTAGATCCCTCCAATCCTACAATGAGCAGTTCTTC
TRBV5-4	.	.	TRBJ2-3	CASSLGASPADTQYF	TGTGCCAGCAGCTTGGGGGCTAGCCCGGCAGATACGCAGTATTTT
TRBV5-1	.	TRBD2	TRBJ2-1	CASSLGPSGGDNEQFF	TGCGCCAGCAGCTTGGGACCTAGCGGGGGAGACAATGAGCAGTTCTTC
TRBV12-3/TRBV12-4	.	.	TRBJ1-5	CASSLQGNQPQHF	TGTGCCAGCAGTTTACAGGGGAATCAGCCCCAGCATTTT
TRBV6-5	.	.	TRBJ1-6	CASRPSQGVSPLHF	TGTGCCAGCAGGCCCTCGCAGGGCGTTTCACCCCTCCACTTT
TRBV24-1	.	TRBD2	TRBJ2-1	CATSDFPSGGGHNEQFF	TGTGCCACCAGTGATTTCCCGAGCGGGGGGGGGCACAATGAGCAGTTCTTC
TRBV18	.	.	TRBJ1-3	CASSIDRSGNTIYF	TGTGCCAGCTCAATCGACAGGTCCGGAAACACCATATATTTT
TRBV3-1/TRBV3-2	.	.	TRBJ1-2	CASSPEGRINYGYTF	TGTGCCAGCAGCCCCGAGGGCAGGATAAACTATGGCTACACCTTC
TRBV29-1	few	TRBD1	TRBJ1-2	CSVDKGAGDSYGYTF	TGCAGCGTTGATAAGGGGGCAGGGGATAGTTATGGCTACACCTTC
TRBV7-9	.	TRBD1	TRBJ1-2	CASRPDRGFPGYTF	TGTGCCAGCAGGCCTGACAGGGGGTTCCCTGGCTACACCTTC
TRBV7-9	.	TRBD1	TRBJ1-1	CASSLQGGGNTEAFF	TGTGCCAGCAGCTTACAGGGGGGTGGGAACACTGAAGCTTTCTTT
TRBV5-1	.	TRBD1	TRBJ1-6	CASSPGDRGNSPLHF	TGCGCCAGCAGCCCGGGGGACAGGGGTAATTCACCCCTCCACTTT
TRBV10-1	.	.	TRBJ2-7	CASSPSAYEQYF	TGCGCCAGCAGCCCATCAGCCTACGAGCAGTACTTC
TRBV3-1/TRBV3-2	.	.	TRBJ1-3	CASSPLRGFSGNTIYF	TGTGCCAGCAGCCCCCTTCGAGGGTTCTCTGGAAACACCATATATTTT
TRBV4-2	.	.	TRBJ2-2	CASSQRGVGNTGELFF	TGTGCCAGCAGCCAACGAGGCGTAGGGAACACCGGGGAGCTGTTTTTT
TRBV9	.	.	TRBJ2-3	CASSVRPGADTQYF	TGTGCCAGCAGCGTGCGGCCCGGAGCAGATACGCAGTATTTT
TRBV11-2	.	TRBD2	TRBJ2-5	CASSRTSLLETQYF	TGTGCCAGCAGCCGGACTAGTCTGTTGGAGACCCAGTACTTC
TRBV12-3/TRBV12-4	few	.	TRBJ1-1	CASSSTGRTEAFF	TGTGCCAGCAGTTCGACGGGGAGGACTGAAGCTTTCTTT
TRBV14	.	.	TRBJ1-6	CASSRGQFISSPLHF	TGTGCCAGCAGCCGTGGACAGTTTATCAGTTCACCCCTCCACTTT
TRBV7-2	.	.	TRBJ1-1	CASSPGAGVMNTEAFF	TGTGCCAGCAGCCCTGGCGCAGGGGTCATGAACACTGAAGCTTTCTTT
TRBV7-2	.	.	TRBJ2-3	CASRRQVTDTQYF	TGTGCCAGCAGACGACAGGTAACAGATACGCAGTATTTT
TRBV5-8	.	.	TRBJ1-2	CASSLTGLLNYGYTF	TGTGCCAGCAGCTTGACAGGGCTCCTTAACTATGGCTACACCTTC
TRBV5-4	.	.	TRBJ1-1	CASSFGLGPLSVTEAFF	TGTGCCAGCAGCTTCGGGTTGGGGCCCCTTTCGGTAACTGAAGCTTTCTTT